What follows are 27 T cell receptor beta chains derived from one specimen sequenced in a study of tumor-infiltrating lymphocytes in primary liver carcinoma. The researchers produced TCR beta cDNA from around 0.5 ug total RNA with a constant-region primer. ARM-PCR was slightly modified, and three nested multiplex PCR rounds with it gave rise to the TCR beta libraries. It was with TRBV1-TRBV30 forward primers and a C-beta reverse primer that the first two PCR rounds were run, at roughly 10 cycles each. One entry per CDR3 protein, called by TCRdb with MiXCR from the multiplex PCR reads. The table has tens of thousands of distinct CDR3 sequences, 55% to 75% seen once. Scientists recovered RNA and DNA together from approximately 20-30 mg of unsorted bulk tissue. The specimen sequenced was liver tumor tissue from sampling region 4. Subset described: tumor region T4, right-lateral pole. The receptors were sampled from a man aged 35-49 years with primary liver carcinoma and hepatitis B virus infection.

Concerning this clonotype: Its ends do not fully match the called genes, so a read error is possible. CDR3 region: CASSEMVSGRPPLQF. The CDR3 DNA follows: TGTGCCAGCAGTGAAATGGTCTCCGGGAGGCCACCCCTCCAATTT. This chain joins TRBV6-1 and TRBJ1-6; D remains unclear. There are 15 residues in the CDR3. Germline CDR1 reads MNHNS; CDR2 reads SASEGT.

The V gene is TRBV30, the J gene TRBJ2-7; D remains unclear. V shed 1 base and J shed 13 bases, with 17 bases lying between them. Germline lookup yields CDR1 GTSNPN and CDR2 SVGIG (reference sequence). The CDR3 is made up of 12 amino acids. The DNA of the CDR3 is TGTGCCTGGAGTGGTTACACCTACGCGCAATACTTC. Translating it yields CAWSGYTYAQYF.

This clonotype was found once. The chain combines TRBV6-5 with TRBJ2-7; TRBD1 matches at 9 bases. Per germline, CDR1 MNHEY and CDR2 SVGAGI. The CDR3 is 14 residues long. V shed 9 bases and J 10 bases; nucleotides not matched to a gene: 16. CDR3 protein: CARSPSRDRVEQYF. For the CDR3, the DNA is TGTGCCAGAAGTCCATCGCGGGACAGGGTGGAACAGTACTTC.

To note about this clonotype: A much larger clone differs by one base, so this may be a read error. This chain connects TRBV7-9 to TRBJ2-1; 10 nucleotides align to TRBD2. Germline assignment: CDR1 SEHNR and CDR2 FQNEAQ (reference sequence). The CDR3 is 15 residues long. Written as DNA, the CDR3 is TGTGCCAGCAGCCCTAGGACTAGCGGAGTCAATGAGCTGTTCTTC. Its protein is CASSPRTSGVNELFF.

Remarks on this clonotype: The CDR3 ends on some other residue instead of the conserved phenylalanine or tryptophan, so this is likely a read error. V is TRBV12-3 or TRBV12-4 and J is TRBJ2-7; D is possibly TRBD1 (5 bases). V was trimmed by 7 bases and J by 6 bases, leaving 19 bases between them. The CDR3 extends over 14 amino acids. CDR3 sequence (DNA): TGTGCCAGCACCTCGACAGAGTCAGGGTTCGAGCAGTACCTC. Protein: CASTSTESGFEQYL.

Points on this clonotype: A much larger clone sits a single nucleotide away, making a read error possible. The chain joins TRBV28 to TRBJ2-1, with 12 bases identical to TRBD1. The CDR3 has 16 amino acids. Unmatched junction bases numbered 6, after V lost 4 bases and J lost 5 bases. Germline CDR1 MDHEN, CDR2 SYDVKM. CDR3 coding DNA: TGTGCCAGCAGTTCGGGACAGGGGGCAGGTCACAATGAGCAGTTCTTC. Protein: CASSSGQGAGHNEQFF.

This clonotype was detected once. V gene TRBV12-3 or TRBV12-4 combines with J gene TRBJ2-7; TRBD2 matches 9 bases. CDR3 size: 17 residues. The CDR3 spells CTISQFPGLAQSDEQYF. CDR3 nucleotides: TGTACCATCAGCCAGTTCCCAGGACTAGCGCAAAGCGACGAGCAGTACTTC.

This clonotype was picked up many times. The chain is built from TRBV10-3 and TRBJ2-5, with TRBD2 matching over 12 bases. The CDR3 sequence is 15 residues long. Germline V gene sequence: CDR1 ENHRY, CDR2 SYGVKD. J lost 9 bases, V lost 4 bases, and 9 bases had no gene match. CDR3 region: CAISVRLAGEVSQYF. CDR3 in DNA: TGTGCCATCAGTGTCCGACTAGCGGGGGAAGTGTCCCAGTACTTC.

This clonotype was observed a single time. Without the conserved terminal phenylalanine or tryptophan, this CDR3 likely stems from a read error. The J gene is TRBJ1-2, the V gene TRBV5-1, with a weak D call TRBD1 (6 bases). There are 15 residues in the CDR3. Per the germline V gene, CDR1 is SGHRS and CDR2 is YFSETQ. The ends were cut back, 2 bases at V and 3 bases at J, with 14 bases in the middle. The CDR3 spells CASSLREAGDYGYTV. The CDR3 bases are TGCGCCAGCAGCTTAAGGGAAGCAGGGGACTATGGCTACACCGTC.

This clonotype came up a few times. Being one base from a much bigger clone, this may be a read error. The V and J genes are TRBV5-4 and TRBJ1-1, with TRBD1 as a possible D gene (6 bases). The CDR3 runs 16 residues. Germline CDR1 SGHNT, CDR2 YYREEE (reference sequence). The V gene lost 0 bases and the J gene lost 4 bases, with 16 bases spanning the gap. CDR3 in DNA: TGTGCCAGCAGCTTGGCCGCGAGGACAGATCGCACTGAAGCTTTCTTT. Amino acid sequence: CASSLAARTDRTEAFF.

This chain uses TRBV28 with TRBJ2-4; D gene unclear. Per the germline V gene, CDR1 is MDHEN and CDR2 is SYDVKM. V was clipped by 4 bases and J by 9 bases, with 25 bases between them. CDR3 size: 17 residues. CDR3 bases: TGTGCCAGCAGTTCACTGAGAAACGTCGATTGGGTAAGCATTCAGTACTTC. As protein: CASSSLRNVDWVSIQYF.

Concerning this clonotype: The conserved phenylalanine or tryptophan normally closing the CDR3 is absent here, so this likely arose from a read error. The chain is built from TRBV11-2 and TRBJ2-7, with 12 nucleotides matching TRBD2. CDR3 length equals 18 residues. Germline loops: CDR1 SGHAT, CDR2 FQNNGV. Trimming took 2 bases from V and 7 from J; bases not matched to a gene: 15. The CDR3 bases are TGTGCCAGCAGCTTATCCGTTGGGCTAGCGGGAGGGGGGTATGAGCAGTACTAC. Translation gives CASSLSVGLAGGGYEQYY.

Comments on this clonotype: The junction departs from germline at one end; a sequencing error may be responsible. The chain recombines TRBV4-2 with TRBJ1-1; D may be TRBD1 (6 bases). This CDR3 is 14 amino acids long. Germline assignment: CDR1 LGHNA and CDR2 YNFKEQ. CDR3 amino acids: CANSQLKGGTEAFF. In DNA form, the CDR3 reads TGTGCCAACAGCCAACTGAAAGGGGGCACTGAAGCTTTCTTT.

As for this clonotype: One end of the junction fails to match germline, which may point to a read error. The chain links TRBV6-6 to TRBJ2-5, with 10 bases lining up with TRBD2. The CDR3 spans 15 residues. Germline loops: CDR1 MNHNY, CDR2 SVGAGI (reference sequence). CDR3 protein: CASSRGLARQETQYF. The CDR3 DNA is TGTGCAAGCAGTAGGGGACTAGCGAGACAAGAGACCCAGTACTTC.

About this clonotype: A clone one base away is much larger, so this may be a read error. The V gene is TRBV5-1, the J gene TRBJ2-2; no definite D call. CDR1 and CDR2 (germline): SGHRS, YFSETQ. CDR3 length: 16 amino acids. CDR3 region: CASSLDGRPNTEELFF. The CDR3 DNA reads as TGCGCCAGCAGCTTGGATGGCCGACCGAACACCGAGGAGCTGTTTTTT.

As to this clonotype: A read error may explain this, as a much larger clone is one base away. V usage is TRBV13 and J usage is TRBJ2-1; TRBD2 aligns across 7 bases. The V gene's germline CDR1 is PRHDT and CDR2 FYEKMQ (reference sequence). The CDR3 runs to 15 residues. CDR3 amino acids: CAGSPSSGGRNEQFF. The CDR3 DNA reads TGTGCCGGCAGCCCTTCTAGCGGAGGCCGAAATGAGCAGTTCTTC.

The chain joins TRBV29-1 to TRBJ1-1; D call uncertain. The CDR3 has 14 amino acids. CDR1 and CDR2 from the germline V gene are SQVTM and ANQGSEA. The CDR3 DNA follows: TGCAGTGTCCAGAAGCTGACCCGGGAGGGTGAAGCTTTCTTT. This translates into CSVQKLTREGEAFF.

This clonotype was detected ten times or more. The chain has TRBV12-5 and TRBJ1-4; D might be TRBD1 (5 bases). CDR3 length: 16 amino acids. Looked up from germline, CDR1 is LGHNT and CDR2 is FRNRAP. CDR3 coding DNA: TGTGCCCACCTTCGACAGAATCGTGCAACTAATGAAAAACTGTTTTTT. This translates into CAHLRQNRATNEKLFF.

This clonotype was seen many times. The chain uses TRBV29-1 and TRBJ2-3, with 11 bases that match TRBD2. V shed 0 bases, J shed 5 bases, and the junction held 7 bases outside the gene matches. CDR3 length: 16 amino acids. Germline V gene lookup returns CDR1 SQVTM and CDR2 ANQGSEA. This CDR3 reads CSVEDFSGRAVDTQYF. The CDR3 DNA sequence: TGCAGCGTTGAAGACTTTAGCGGGAGGGCCGTAGATACGCAGTATTTT.

Turning to this clonotype: Compared with germline, one end of the junction differs, possibly owing to a read error. The chain couples TRBV6-1 to TRBJ1-1; weak D call: TRBD1 (5 bases). The V gene's germline CDR1 is MNHNS and CDR2 SASEGT. The CDR3 covers 14 residues. The CDR3 loop is CAARSGGVNTEAFF. CDR3 coding DNA: TGTGCCGCAAGATCGGGGGGTGTAAACACTGAAGCCTTCTTT.

Points on this clonotype: A clone one base away is much larger, so this may be a read error. The rearrangement links TRBV7-9 to TRBJ1-1, with TRBD1 identical over 8 bases. The CDR3 is 17 residues long. CDR1 SEHNR and CDR2 FQNEAQ come from the germline V gene (reference sequence). Trimming removed 3 bases from V and 9 bases from J; junction bases left unmatched: 18. CDR3: CASSFPCTMGTGAQAFF. Here the CDR3 DNA reads TGTGCCAGCAGCTTCCCATGCACGATGGGGACAGGAGCCCAAGCTTTCTTT.

About this clonotype: This CDR3 is missing its conserved last phenylalanine or tryptophan, likely due to a read error. The V gene is TRBV7-9, the J gene TRBJ2-2; weak D call: TRBD2 (5 bases). V lost 7 bases and J lost 4, with 19 bases in between. CDR1 and CDR2 (germline): SEHNR, FQNEAQ (reference sequence). The CDR3 length is 16 residues. The DNA of the CDR3 is TGTGCCAGCATCACAACCCGAGGGAGACGCACCGGGGAGCTGTTTCTT. Translated: CASITTRGRRTGELFL.

The chain uses TRBV11-2 and TRBJ2-1; D might be TRBD1 or TRBD2, each matching 6 bases. The CDR3 is made up of 15 amino acids. In germline, CDR1 is SGHAT, CDR2 FQNNGV. V was trimmed by 8 bases and J by 8 bases, leaving 22 bases between them. CDR3 amino acids: CASVLGDPRGHEQFF. The CDR3 DNA sequence: TGTGCCAGCGTACTAGGAGACCCCCGGGGGCATGAGCAGTTCTTC.

The J gene is TRBJ2-5, the V gene TRBV2; 8 bases align to TRBD1. The germline V gene encodes CDR1 SNHLY and CDR2 FYNNEI. After removal of 11 bases from V and 2 bases from J, the junction contained 7 bases not matched to a gene. The CDR3 spans 13 residues. The CDR3 region has the DNA TGTGCCCGCTGTGGGACAGGACAAGAGACCCAGTACTTC. Protein: CARCGTGQETQYF. Combining the CDR3 with reference TRBV2 and TRBJ2-5 gives the whole variable domain EPEVTQTPSHQVTQMGQEVILRCVPISNHLYFYWYRQILGQKVEFLVSFYNNEISEKSEIFDDQFSVERPDGSNFTLKIRSTKLEDSAMYFCARCGTGQETQYFGPGTRLLVL.

Turning to this clonotype: One junction end does not reproduce the germline sequence, and a read error may be involved. The chain recombines TRBV5-1 with TRBJ2-2, with TRBD1 matching 10 bases. The CDR3 has 16 residues. Per germline, CDR1 SGHRS and CDR2 YFSETQ. The CDR3 DNA reads as TGCGCCGGCAGCCAAGGGACAGGGGCGATCACCGGGGAGCTGTTTTTT. It translates to CAGSQGTGAITGELFF.

The gene calls are TRBV29-1 and TRBJ2-5, with 8 nucleotides matching TRBD1. The CDR3 covers 13 residues. J lost 4 bases, V lost 8 bases, and 9 bases had no gene match. CDR1 and CDR2 from the germline V gene are SQVTM and ANQGSEA. CDR3 DNA: TGCAGCATACGCCTGGACAGGGTAGAGACCCAGTACTTC. It translates to CSIRLDRVETQYF.

The V and J genes are TRBV20-1 and TRBJ2-1; the D gene is possibly TRBD2 (6 bases). Trimming took 7 bases from V and 2 from J, leaving 15 bases between them. The CDR3 length is 14 residues. From germline, CDR1 is DFQATT and CDR2 SNEGSKA (reference sequence). CDR3 loop: CSGVGGKAYNEQFF. The DNA of the CDR3 is TGCAGTGGGGTGGGAGGTAAGGCCTACAATGAGCAGTTCTTC.